The 7 T cell receptor beta chains in this list originate from one sample, sequenced in a study of beta chain features in type 1 diabetes. The whole isolated RNA underwent reverse transcription, so sequencing captured expressed TCRB transcripts. Produced via immunoSEQ multiplex PCR; TCRdb's table is partial and in-frame only. Of a few hundred thousand clones listed, 10% to 15% are singletons. Sequencing was carried out using naive CD4+ T cells from blood. The source is a man between 18 and 29 years old in good health.

This clone has only a few counts. CDR3 sequence (DNA): TGTGCCTGGAGAAACAGGGTGACTTCACCCCTCCACTTT. Translating it yields CAWRNRVTSPLHF. The chain is built from TRBV30 and TRBJ1-6, with a possible D match to TRBD1 (6 bases). The germline V gene encodes CDR1 GTSNPN and CDR2 SVGIG (reference sequence). Trimming pared 3 bases from V and 9 bases from J, leaving 12 bases between. The CDR3 is made up of 13 amino acids.

This chain joins TRBV30 and TRBJ2-7; 7 bases map to TRBD2. This CDR3 is built from 14 residues. Germline CDR1 GTSNPN, CDR2 SVGIG (reference sequence). The V segment lost 3 bases and the J segment 3 bases; nucleotides outside the gene matches: 8. The CDR3 spells CAWSRGGRGYEQYF. The CDR3 DNA reads as TGTGCCTGGAGCCGCGGCGGGAGAGGCTACGAGCAGTACTTC.

V gene TRBV9 combines with J gene TRBJ2-2; 7 bases agree with TRBD1. CDR3 size: 15 residues. CDR1 and CDR2 from the germline V gene are SGDLS and YYNGEE. The trim removed 4 bases at V and 2 bases at J, leaving 5 bases unmatched. CDR3 sequence (DNA): TGTGCCAGCAGCCTCCGGACAGGTAACACCGGGGAGCTGTTTTTT. Its translation: CASSLRTGNTGELFF. Drawing the rest from reference TRBV9 and TRBJ2-2, the complete variable domain is DSGVTQTPKHLITATGQRVTLRCSPRSGDLSVYWYQQSLDQGLQFLIQYYNGEERAKGNILERFSAQQFPDLHSELNLSSLELGDSALYFCASSLRTGNTGELFFGEGSRLTVL.

The chain has TRBV4-2 and TRBJ1-4, with D possibly being TRBD1 (5 bases). The length of the CDR3 is 17 residues. V lost 0 bases, J lost 5 bases, and 16 bases lay in between. Looked up from germline, CDR1 is LGHNA and CDR2 is YNFKEQ. CDR3 sequence (DNA): TGTGCCAGCAGCCAAGATTGGAGGGGACGACCGAATGAAAAACTGTTTTTT. Translated, it gives CASSQDWRGRPNEKLFF.

This clone came up once. Mismatch with germline at one junction end may stem from a read error. The chain combines TRBV4-1 with TRBJ2-2; 7 positions match TRBD1. The CDR3 spans 16 residues. Per germline, CDR1 MGHRA and CDR2 YSYEKL. The CDR3 nucleotides are TGCACCAGCAGCCAAGATCGACAGGGCGGGACCGGGGAGCTGTTTTTT. Translation gives CTSSQDRQGGTGELFF.

V usage is TRBV28 and J usage is TRBJ2-3, with 13 nucleotides matching TRBD2. V lost 6 bases and J lost 2; bases outside the gene matches: 8. CDR3 length equals 17 residues. Germline CDR1 reads MDHEN; CDR2 reads SYDVKM. The CDR3 is CASRRTSGSLHTDTQYF. CDR3 nucleotides: TGTGCCAGCAGGCGGACTAGCGGGAGCCTACACACAGATACGCAGTATTTT.

This clone was seen a few times. The chain recombines TRBV10-3 with TRBJ2-7; TRBD1 matches 8 bases. The CDR3 runs 14 residues. V was pared by 5 bases and J by 1 base, with 4 bases of the junction left unmatched. Germline values: CDR1 ENHRY, CDR2 SYGVKD. The CDR3 DNA follows: TGTGCCATCAGTACGGACAGGGTATCCTACGAGCAGTACTTC. Translation gives CAISTDRVSYEQYF.